The subject of this entry is one T cell receptor beta chain. The data derive from a study of blood T cell repertoires in COVID-19. At the level of the study: Collection of acute and convalescent COVID-19 samples took place in the United States, Italy and Spain.

Living in 24 US areas, the participants were between about 18 and 90 years of age. Grouping used clinical history reported by participants in a survey and questionnaire. The trim removed 3 bases at V and 1 base at J, leaving 4 bases unmatched. Germline lookup yields CDR1 MGHRA and CDR2 YSYEKL. This CDR3 comprises 15 residues. Method: immunoSEQ multiplex PCR; TCRdb's copy keeps in-frame clones and lacks some. The table records fewer than 350,000 clones, 88% of them present only once. Material: PBMCs or T cells enriched from blood (not recorded which). The chain is built from TRBV4-1 and TRBJ1-1, with TRBD1 matching 8 bases. The sequence derives from a woman younger than 45 who had recovered from COVID-19. CDR3 region: CASSQAGQGNTEAFF. The CDR3 coding sequence is TGCGCCAGCAGCCAGGCAGGACAGGGGAACACTGAAGCTTTCTTT.